These T cell receptor beta chains were read from a single sample in a study of PD-1 blockade in classical Hodgkin lymphoma. Assay used: immunoSEQ multiplex PCR; TCRdb lists only in-frame clones, some missing. The profile shows around 65,000 clones, 80% to 90% of them singletons. The sequencing here drew on peripheral blood mononuclear cells (PBMCs), taken at baseline. Receptor source: a human donor with classical Hodgkin lymphoma. The CDR3 runs from the conserved cysteine through the conserved F or W. The D gene is left open where the match is weak. A row's size may be missing; if present it is once, few, many or a size class.

CDR3nt: TGTGCCAGCAGCACCAGCGGAGTTGAGCAGTTCTTC
CDR3aa: CASSTSGVEQFF
j_gene: TRBJ2-1
d_gene: NA
v_gene: TRBV7-2
abundance: NA

CDR3nt: TGCGCCAGCAGCTTCGGTAGCGGGGGAACAGATACGCAGTATTTT
CDR3aa: CASSFGSGGTDTQYF
j_gene: TRBJ2-3
d_gene: TRBD2
v_gene: TRBV5-1
abundance: NA

CDR3nt: TGTGCCAGTGGGACATACAATCAGCCCCAGCATTTT
CDR3aa: CASGTYNQPQHF
j_gene: TRBJ1-5
d_gene: NA
v_gene: TRBV2
abundance: NA

CDR3nt: TGCGCCAGCAGCTTGAACACAGGTACTGGAAACACCATATATTTT
CDR3aa: CASSLNTGTGNTIYF
j_gene: TRBJ1-3
d_gene: NA
v_gene: TRBV5-1
abundance: NA

CDR3nt: TGTGCCAGCAGCCCGGACGGGGTCTGGGATACGCAGTATTTT
CDR3aa: CASSPDGVWDTQYF
j_gene: TRBJ2-3
d_gene: NA
v_gene: TRBV5-6
abundance: NA

CDR3nt: TGTGCCTGGTCACAGGGCAGCGAGACCCAGTACTTC
CDR3aa: CAWSQGSETQYF
j_gene: TRBJ2-5
d_gene: NA
v_gene: TRBV30
abundance: NA

CDR3nt: TGTGCCATCAGTCCCGGGACAGGGTCCTACGAGCAGTACTTC
CDR3aa: CAISPGTGSYEQYF
j_gene: TRBJ2-7
d_gene: TRBD1
v_gene: TRBV10-3
abundance: NA

CDR3nt: TGTGCCAGCTCACCACCGGGACAGGGCTACGAGCAGTACTTC
CDR3aa: CASSPPGQGYEQYF
j_gene: TRBJ2-7
d_gene: TRBD1
v_gene: TRBV18
abundance: NA

CDR3nt: TGTGCCAGCAACCCCCCCCCTCCCTACGAGCAGTACTTC
CDR3aa: CASNPPPPYEQYF
j_gene: TRBJ2-7
d_gene: NA
v_gene: TRBV6-5
abundance: NA

CDR3nt: TGCGCCAGCAGCCAAGAATCCTGGCAGTACCCTCAGCCCCAGCATTTT
CDR3aa: CASSQESWQYPQPQHF
j_gene: TRBJ1-5
d_gene: NA
v_gene: TRBV4-1
abundance: NA

CDR3nt: TGTGCCAGCTCACCACAGAAGGCAGAGAACACTGAAGCTTTCTTT
CDR3aa: CASSPQKAENTEAFF
j_gene: TRBJ1-1
d_gene: NA
v_gene: TRBV18
abundance: NA

CDR3nt: TGTGCCACCTCGACCCTTAGCGGGGGGGCCTTTGAGACCCAGTACTTC
CDR3aa: CATSTLSGGAFETQYF
j_gene: TRBJ2-5
d_gene: TRBD2
v_gene: TRBV4-2
abundance: NA

CDR3nt: TGTGCCAGTAGTGATCTGGCGTTCACTGAAGCTTTCTTT
CDR3aa: CASSDLAFTEAFF
j_gene: TRBJ1-1
d_gene: NA
v_gene: TRBV19
abundance: NA

CDR3nt: TGTGCCAGCAGTCGGTTCAGGGGGAGCGAAGCTTTCTTT
CDR3aa: CASSRFRGSEAFF
j_gene: TRBJ1-1
d_gene: TRBD1
v_gene: TRBV27
abundance: NA

CDR3nt: TGTGCCAGCAGTGGGGACTTCCTGAACACCGGGGAGCTGTTTTTT
CDR3aa: CASSGDFLNTGELFF
j_gene: TRBJ2-2
d_gene: NA
v_gene: TRBV7-8
abundance: few

CDR3nt: TGTGCCAGCGGCGAAGGGGCGAACAATGAGCAGTTCTTC
CDR3aa: CASGEGANNEQFF
j_gene: TRBJ2-1
d_gene: NA
v_gene: TRBV7-6
abundance: many

CDR3nt: TGTGCTAGTGGTTTGGTAGGGTATGGCGGGGGGGACGAAGAGACCCAGTACTTC
CDR3aa: CASGLVGYGGGDEETQYF
j_gene: TRBJ2-5
d_gene: TRBD2
v_gene: TRBV12-5
abundance: NA

CDR3nt: TGTGCCAGCAGATCGACAGGCCGTGAGGAAAAACTGTTTTTT
CDR3aa: CASRSTGREEKLFF
j_gene: TRBJ1-4
d_gene: NA
v_gene: TRBV7-9
abundance: NA

CDR3nt: TGTGCCAGCAGCTCAACAGACAAGCACTATGGCTACACCTTC
CDR3aa: CASSSTDKHYGYTF
j_gene: TRBJ1-2
d_gene: NA
v_gene: TRBV5-6
abundance: NA

CDR3nt: TGCGCCAGCAGCCAAGCTGGGGTCCATCAGCCCCAGCATTTT
CDR3aa: CASSQAGVHQPQHF
j_gene: TRBJ1-5
d_gene: NA
v_gene: TRBV4-1
abundance: NA

CDR3nt: TGTGCCAGCAGGGAGGGACAGGGCTCCTATGGCTACACCTTC
CDR3aa: CASREGQGSYGYTF
j_gene: TRBJ1-2
d_gene: TRBD1
v_gene: TRBV6-4
abundance: NA

CDR3nt: TGTGCCAGCAGAGAGGCCTCCTACGAGCAGTACTTC
CDR3aa: CASREASYEQYF
j_gene: TRBJ2-7
d_gene: NA
v_gene: TRBV6-1
abundance: NA

CDR3nt: TGTGCCAGCAGCGGAGCGGGGGGGAAGAACACCGGGGAGCTGTTTTTT
CDR3aa: CASSGAGGKNTGELFF
j_gene: TRBJ2-2
d_gene: TRBD2
v_gene: TRBV9
abundance: NA

CDR3nt: TGTGCCAGCAGCTTGGGGGGACAGGGATGGATGACTGAAGCTTTCTTT
CDR3aa: CASSLGGQGWMTEAFF
j_gene: TRBJ1-1
d_gene: TRBD1
v_gene: TRBV5-8
abundance: NA

CDR3nt: TGTGCCAGTAGTATATTGGTCGGCCGCTATGGCTACACCTTC
CDR3aa: CASSILVGRYGYTF
j_gene: TRBJ1-2
d_gene: NA
v_gene: TRBV19
abundance: NA

CDR3nt: TGTGCCAGTGGATATAGTGTGGCTCTGAACTATGGCTACACCTTC
CDR3aa: CASGYSVALNYGYTF
j_gene: TRBJ1-2
d_gene: NA
v_gene: TRBV19
abundance: NA

CDR3nt: TGTGCCAGCAGCCAGGGACAGCCGAATTCACCCCTCCACTTT
CDR3aa: CASSQGQPNSPLHF
j_gene: TRBJ1-6
d_gene: TRBD1
v_gene: TRBV7-9
abundance: NA

CDR3nt: TGTGCCAGCAGTGAACAGGACTACGAGCAGTACTTC
CDR3aa: CASSEQDYEQYF
j_gene: TRBJ2-7
d_gene: NA
v_gene: TRBV6-1
abundance: NA

CDR3nt: TGTGCCTGGAGTGTAATGGTGGAATTCTACACCTTC
CDR3aa: CAWSVMVEFYTF
j_gene: TRBJ1-2
d_gene: NA
v_gene: TRBV30
abundance: NA

CDR3nt: TGTGCCAGCAGCTTACCGGGGGACTACGAGCAGTACTTC
CDR3aa: CASSLPGDYEQYF
j_gene: TRBJ2-7
d_gene: NA
v_gene: TRBV7-9
abundance: NA

CDR3nt: TGTGCCATTTCCCGGACAGGGAGAGGAGAGACCCAGTACTTC
CDR3aa: CAISRTGRGETQYF
j_gene: TRBJ2-5
d_gene: TRBD1
v_gene: TRBV6-1
abundance: NA

CDR3nt: TGTGCCAGCAGCTCCCCATTGGGACAGCTCACTGAAGCTTTCTTT
CDR3aa: CASSSPLGQLTEAFF
j_gene: TRBJ1-1
d_gene: TRBD1
v_gene: TRBV7-3
abundance: NA

CDR3nt: TGTGCCAGTTCCCCGGGGGGGGAGACCCAGTACTTC
CDR3aa: CASSPGGETQYF
j_gene: TRBJ2-5
d_gene: TRBD2
v_gene: TRBV6-5
abundance: NA

CDR3nt: TGTGCCAGCAGTTACGCGGGGGGGAATGAGCAGTTCTTC
CDR3aa: CASSYAGGNEQFF
j_gene: TRBJ2-1
d_gene: TRBD2
v_gene: TRBV6-5
abundance: NA

CDR3nt: TGTGCCAGCAGCTTAAGTTCAACCGATACGCAGTATTTT
CDR3aa: CASSLSSTDTQYF
j_gene: TRBJ2-3
d_gene: NA
v_gene: TRBV7-9
abundance: NA

CDR3nt: TGTGCCAGCAGTGAAGGGAGGGTAGTAAATGAAAAACTGTTTTTT
CDR3aa: CASSEGRVVNEKLFF
j_gene: TRBJ1-4
d_gene: NA
v_gene: TRBV25-1
abundance: NA

CDR3nt: TGTGCCAGCAGCTTCCCAGACCTCTATGGCTACACCTTC
CDR3aa: CASSFPDLYGYTF
j_gene: TRBJ1-2
d_gene: NA
v_gene: TRBV5-4
abundance: NA

CDR3nt: TGTGCCAGCAGCTCCCCCACAGGGGGTCAGCCCCAGCATTTT
CDR3aa: CASSSPTGGQPQHF
j_gene: TRBJ1-5
d_gene: TRBD1
v_gene: TRBV7-8
abundance: NA

CDR3nt: TGTGCCAGCCCGGGACAGACAAACTATGGCTACACCTTC
CDR3aa: CASPGQTNYGYTF
j_gene: TRBJ1-2
d_gene: TRBD1
v_gene: TRBV18
abundance: NA

CDR3nt: TGTGCCAGCTCACGGGGACAGGGATCCACTGGCTACACCTTC
CDR3aa: CASSRGQGSTGYTF
j_gene: TRBJ1-2
d_gene: TRBD1
v_gene: TRBV18
abundance: NA

CDR3nt: TGTGCCAGCCTACTAACCCAGGGTGGGGGAACTCACAATGAGCAGTTCTTC
CDR3aa: CASLLTQGGGTHNEQFF
j_gene: TRBJ2-1
d_gene: NA
v_gene: TRBV2
abundance: NA

CDR3nt: TGTGCCAGCCGCACCAACGGGGACATTCAGTACTTC
CDR3aa: CASRTNGDIQYF
j_gene: TRBJ2-4
d_gene: NA
v_gene: TRBV7-9
abundance: NA

CDR3nt: TGTGCCAGCAGCTGGGGGGGTGGGACGGCGGCCAAAGAAGCTTTCTTT
CDR3aa: CASSWGGGTAAKEAFF
j_gene: TRBJ1-1
d_gene: NA
v_gene: TRBV7-2
abundance: NA

CDR3nt: TGCGCCAGCAGCTTGGTAGGGAAGCCCACGGACGAGCAGTACTTC
CDR3aa: CASSLVGKPTDEQYF
j_gene: TRBJ2-7
d_gene: NA
v_gene: TRBV5-1
abundance: NA

CDR3nt: TGTGCCTGGAGTGCAGGGACTAGCAATCAGCCCCAGCATTTT
CDR3aa: CAWSAGTSNQPQHF
j_gene: TRBJ1-5
d_gene: NA
v_gene: TRBV30
abundance: NA